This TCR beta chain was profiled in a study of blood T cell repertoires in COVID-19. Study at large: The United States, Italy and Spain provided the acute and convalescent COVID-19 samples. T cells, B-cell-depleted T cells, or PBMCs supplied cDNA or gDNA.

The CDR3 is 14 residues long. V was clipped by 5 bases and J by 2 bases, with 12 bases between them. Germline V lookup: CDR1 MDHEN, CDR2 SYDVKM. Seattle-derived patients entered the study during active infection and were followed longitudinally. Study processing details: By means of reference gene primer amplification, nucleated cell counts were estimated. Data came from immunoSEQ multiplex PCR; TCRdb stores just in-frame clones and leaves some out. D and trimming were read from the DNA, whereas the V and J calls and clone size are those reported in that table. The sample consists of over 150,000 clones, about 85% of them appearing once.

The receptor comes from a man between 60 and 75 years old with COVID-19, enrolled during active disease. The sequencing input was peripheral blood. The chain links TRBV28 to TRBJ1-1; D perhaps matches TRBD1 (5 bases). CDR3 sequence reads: CASSLETVNTEAFF. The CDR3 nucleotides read TGTGCCAGCAGTCTAGAGACAGTAAACACTGAAGCTTTCTTT. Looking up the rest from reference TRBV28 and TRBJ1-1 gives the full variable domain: DVKVTQSSRYLVKRTGEKVFLECVQDMDHENMFWYRQDPGLGLRLIYFSYDVKMKEKGDIPEGYSVSREKKERFSLILESASTNQTSMYLCASSLETVNTEAFFGQGTRLTVV.